Here is one T cell receptor beta chain with its context. In the same sample, other DNA sequences code for this CDR3. This sample stems from a study of blood T cell repertoires in COVID-19. Study background: Sources were T cells, B-cell-depleted T cells, or PBMCs; the material itself was cDNA or gDNA.

This table comes from immunoSEQ multiplex PCR, and its TCRdb copy is limited to in-frame clones, with some not included. The data contain 90,000 to 150,000 clones, 70% to 80% of them singletons. From germline, CDR1 is LGHDT and CDR2 YNNKEL (reference sequence). There are 14 residues in the CDR3. Germline trimming cut 1 base from V and 4 bases from J; bases unmatched to any gene: 0. This TCR came from a woman over 75 with acute or convalescent COVID-19. This chain joins TRBV3-1 (or the pseudogene TRBV3-2) and TRBJ1-5; 8 bases fit TRBD1. Sequencing was done on a sample of peripheral blood. The CDR3 loop is CASSQGQGNQPQHF. CDR3 in DNA: TGTGCCAGCAGCCAAGGACAGGGGAATCAGCCCCAGCATTTT.